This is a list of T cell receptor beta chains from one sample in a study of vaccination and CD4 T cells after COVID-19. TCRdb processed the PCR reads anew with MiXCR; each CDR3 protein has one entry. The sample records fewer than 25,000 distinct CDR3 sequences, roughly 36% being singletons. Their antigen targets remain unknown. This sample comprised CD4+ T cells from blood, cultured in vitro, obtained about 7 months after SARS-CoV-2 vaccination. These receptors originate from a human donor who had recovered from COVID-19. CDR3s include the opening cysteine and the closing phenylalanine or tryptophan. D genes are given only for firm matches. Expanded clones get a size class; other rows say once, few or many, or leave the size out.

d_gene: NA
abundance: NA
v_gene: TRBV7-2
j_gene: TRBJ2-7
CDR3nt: TGTGCCAGCAGCTTCTCCGGGACCGAGACCTACGAGCAGTACTTC
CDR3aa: CASSFSGTETYEQYF

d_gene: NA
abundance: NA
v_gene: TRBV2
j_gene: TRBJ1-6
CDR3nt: TGTGCCAGCAGAGCGACGGATAATTCACCCCTCCACTTT
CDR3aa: CASRATDNSPLHF

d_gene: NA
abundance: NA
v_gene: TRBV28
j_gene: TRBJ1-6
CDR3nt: TGTGCCAGCAGACAGGGCACGGGGCCACCCCTCCACTTT
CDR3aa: CASRQGTGPPLHF

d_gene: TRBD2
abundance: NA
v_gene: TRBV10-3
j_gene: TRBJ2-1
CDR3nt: TGTGCCATACACCCTAGCGGTACCTACAATGAGCAGTTCTTC
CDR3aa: CAIHPSGTYNEQFF

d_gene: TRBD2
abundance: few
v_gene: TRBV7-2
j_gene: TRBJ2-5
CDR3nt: TGTGCCAGCAGCACAGGACTAGCGGGCCAAGAGACCCAGTACTTC
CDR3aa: CASSTGLAGQETQYF

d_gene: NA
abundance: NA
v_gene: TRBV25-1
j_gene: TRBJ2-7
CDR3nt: TGTGCCAGCAGTGAATGGGGACACTCGGGGGAGCAGTACTTC
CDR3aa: CASSEWGHSGEQYF

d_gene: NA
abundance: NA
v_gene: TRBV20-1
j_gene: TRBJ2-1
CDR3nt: TGCAGTGCTAGGGACTACAATGAGCAGTTCTTC
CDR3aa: CSARDYNEQFF

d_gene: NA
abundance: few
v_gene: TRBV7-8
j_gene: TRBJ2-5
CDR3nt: TGTGCCAGCAGCGATTACAGGGAAAAGAAAGAGACCCAGTACTTC
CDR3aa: CASSDYREKKETQYF

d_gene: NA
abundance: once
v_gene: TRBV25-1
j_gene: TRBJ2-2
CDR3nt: TGTGCCAGCAGTGTCGTGTACTCTGCCGCGGGCACTCACACCGGGGAGCTGTTTTTT
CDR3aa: CASSVVYSAAGTHTGELFF

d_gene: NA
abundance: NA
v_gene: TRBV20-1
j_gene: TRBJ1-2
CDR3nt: TGCAATGCTAGTCAGATCGCGGTCTATGGCTACACCTTC
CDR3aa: CNASQIAVYGYTF

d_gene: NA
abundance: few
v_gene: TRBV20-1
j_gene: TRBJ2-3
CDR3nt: TGCAGTGCTAGACTAGCCCAGGGACTCACAGATACGCAGTATTTT
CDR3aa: CSARLAQGLTDTQYF

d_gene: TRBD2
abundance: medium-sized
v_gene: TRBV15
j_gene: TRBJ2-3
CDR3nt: TGTGCCACCAGCACGGGACTAGCGGACTCAGATACGCAGTATTTT
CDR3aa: CATSTGLADSDTQYF

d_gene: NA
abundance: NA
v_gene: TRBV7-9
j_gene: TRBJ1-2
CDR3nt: TGTGCCAGCAGCGGGGACGCGAACTATGGCTACACCTTC
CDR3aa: CASSGDANYGYTF

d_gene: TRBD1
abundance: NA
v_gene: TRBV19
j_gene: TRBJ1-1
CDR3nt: TGTGCCAGTGAGGGACAGGGGAACACTGAAGCTTTCTTT
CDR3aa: CASEGQGNTEAFF